This TCR beta chain was observed in a study of shared T cell receptors in the human thymus. The assay was immunoSEQ multiplex PCR, and TCRdb's table has in-frame clones only and misses some. The data hold hundreds of thousands of clones, with approximately 85% observed a single time. In germline, CDR1 is WNHNN, CDR2 SYGVQD (reference sequence). The V and J ends lost 7 bases and 5 bases respectively, with 14 bases between them. The CDR3 contains 13 residues. In addition, the sample was reused for a study of human thymus T cells. As reported in that work: Resections obtained during corrective heart surgery supplied the thymus tissue.

This TCR derives from a girl in the first two years of life with a congenital heart defect. V gene TRBV10-1 combines with J gene TRBJ2-5, with D possibly being TRBD1 (5 bases). The sample consisted of thymocytes. The CDR3, as DNA: TGCGCCAGCACAGGGTCGTTTGGGGAGACCCAGTACTTC. It yields the protein CASTGSFGETQYF.